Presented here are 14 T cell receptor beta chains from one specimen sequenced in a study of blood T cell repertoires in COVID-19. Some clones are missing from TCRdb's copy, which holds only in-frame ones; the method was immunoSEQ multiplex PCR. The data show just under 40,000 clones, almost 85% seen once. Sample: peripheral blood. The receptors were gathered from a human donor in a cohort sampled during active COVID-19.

The CDR3, as DNA: TGTGCCAGTAGTGACCCAGGGAGGGATCAGCCCCAGCATTTT. Residues: CASSDPGRDQPQHF. The chain couples TRBV19 to TRBJ1-5; possible D gene TRBD1, 5 bases. V lost 5 bases to trimming and J lost 5 bases, with 13 bases between them. Per germline, CDR1 LNHDA and CDR2 SQIVND (reference sequence). This CDR3 comprises 14 residues.

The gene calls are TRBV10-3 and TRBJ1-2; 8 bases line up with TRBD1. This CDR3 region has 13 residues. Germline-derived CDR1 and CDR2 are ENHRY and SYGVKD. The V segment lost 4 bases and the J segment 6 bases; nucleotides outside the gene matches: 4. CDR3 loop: CAISADRENGYTF. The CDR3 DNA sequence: TGTGCCATCAGTGCGGACAGGGAAAATGGCTACACCTTC.

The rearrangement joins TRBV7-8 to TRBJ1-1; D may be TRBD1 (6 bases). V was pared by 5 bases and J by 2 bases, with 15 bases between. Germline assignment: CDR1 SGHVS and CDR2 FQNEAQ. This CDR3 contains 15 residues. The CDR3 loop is CASSNNRVRNTEAFF. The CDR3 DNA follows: TGTGCCAGCAGCAATAACAGGGTTCGAAACACTGAAGCTTTCTTT.

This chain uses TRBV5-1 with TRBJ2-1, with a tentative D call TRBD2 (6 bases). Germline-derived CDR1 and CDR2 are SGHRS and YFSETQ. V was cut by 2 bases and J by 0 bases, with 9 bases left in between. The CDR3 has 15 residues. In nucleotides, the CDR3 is TGCGCCAGCAGCTTAGCGGGTAGCTCCTACAATGAGCAGTTCTTC. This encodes CASSLAGSSYNEQFF.

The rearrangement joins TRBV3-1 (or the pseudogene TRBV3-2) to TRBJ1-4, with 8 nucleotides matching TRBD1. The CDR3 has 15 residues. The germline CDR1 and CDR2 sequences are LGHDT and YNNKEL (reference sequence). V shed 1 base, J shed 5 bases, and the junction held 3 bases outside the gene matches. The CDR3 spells CASSQGGTGNEKLFF. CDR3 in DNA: TGTGCCAGCAGCCAAGGCGGGACAGGCAATGAAAAACTGTTTTTT.

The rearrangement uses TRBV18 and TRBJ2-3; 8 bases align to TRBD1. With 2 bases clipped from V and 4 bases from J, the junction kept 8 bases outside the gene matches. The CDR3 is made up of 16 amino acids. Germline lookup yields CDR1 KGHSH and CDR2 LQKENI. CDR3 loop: CASSPDRTGMADTQYF. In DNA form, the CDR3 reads TGTGCCAGCTCACCAGATCGGACAGGGATGGCAGATACGCAGTATTTT.

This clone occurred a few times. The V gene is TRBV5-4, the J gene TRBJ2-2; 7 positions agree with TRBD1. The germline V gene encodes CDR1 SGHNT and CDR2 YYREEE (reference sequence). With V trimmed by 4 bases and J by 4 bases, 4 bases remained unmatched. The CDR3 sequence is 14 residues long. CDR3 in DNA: TGTGCCAGCAGCCCCACAGGGGCCACCGGGGAGCTGTTTTTT. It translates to CASSPTGATGELFF. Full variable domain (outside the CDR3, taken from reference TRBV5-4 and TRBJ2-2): ETGVTQSPTHLIKTRGQQVTLRCSSQSGHNTVSWYQQALGQGPQFIFQYYREEENGRGNFPPRFSGLQFPNYSSELNVNALELDDSALYLCASSPTGATGELFFGEGSRLTVL.

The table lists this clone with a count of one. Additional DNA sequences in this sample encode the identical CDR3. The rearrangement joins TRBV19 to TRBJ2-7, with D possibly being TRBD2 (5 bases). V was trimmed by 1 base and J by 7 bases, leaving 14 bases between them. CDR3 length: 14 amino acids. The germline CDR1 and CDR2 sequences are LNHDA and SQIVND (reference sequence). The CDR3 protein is CASSIGLASREQYF. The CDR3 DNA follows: TGTGCCAGTAGTATAGGTCTAGCTTCTCGAGAGCAGTACTTC.

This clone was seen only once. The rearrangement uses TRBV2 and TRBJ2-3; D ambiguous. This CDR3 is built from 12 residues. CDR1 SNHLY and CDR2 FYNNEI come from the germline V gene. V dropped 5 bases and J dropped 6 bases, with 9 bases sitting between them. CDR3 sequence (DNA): TGTGCCAGCAGTCCACATTCCGATACGCAGTATTTT. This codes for CASSPHSDTQYF.

In nucleotides, the CDR3 is TGCGCCAGCAGCCAAGAGGTTCAGTATGGCTACACCTTC. As protein: CASSQEVQYGYTF. The gene calls are TRBV4-1 and TRBJ1-2; D is uncertain. Germline values: CDR1 MGHRA, CDR2 YSYEKL. V was trimmed by 0 bases and J by 5 bases, leaving 7 bases between them. CDR3 length: 13 amino acids.

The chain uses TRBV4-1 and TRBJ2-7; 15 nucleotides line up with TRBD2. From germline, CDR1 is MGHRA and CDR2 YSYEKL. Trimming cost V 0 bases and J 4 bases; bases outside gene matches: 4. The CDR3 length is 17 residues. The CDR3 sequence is CASSQDSGTSGRYEQYF. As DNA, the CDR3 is TGCGCCAGCAGCCAAGACAGTGGGACTAGCGGGAGGTACGAGCAGTACTTC.

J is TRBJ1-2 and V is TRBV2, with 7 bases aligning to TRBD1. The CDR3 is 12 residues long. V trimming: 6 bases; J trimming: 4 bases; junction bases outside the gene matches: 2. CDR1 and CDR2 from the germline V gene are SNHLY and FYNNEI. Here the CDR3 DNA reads TGTGCCAGCAGAGGACAGGTCTATGGCTACACCTTC. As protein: CASRGQVYGYTF.

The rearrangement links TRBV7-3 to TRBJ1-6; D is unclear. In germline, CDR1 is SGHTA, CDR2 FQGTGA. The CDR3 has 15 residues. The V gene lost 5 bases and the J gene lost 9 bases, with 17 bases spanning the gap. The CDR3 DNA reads TGTGCCAGCAGCAAAGGGTCGAGAGGGCTTTCACCCCTCCACTTT. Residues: CASSKGSRGLSPLHF.

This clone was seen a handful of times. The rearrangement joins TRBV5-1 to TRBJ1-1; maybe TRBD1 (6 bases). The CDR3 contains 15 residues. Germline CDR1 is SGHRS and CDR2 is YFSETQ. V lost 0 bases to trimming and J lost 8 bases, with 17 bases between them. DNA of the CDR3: TGCGCCAGCAGCTTGGCAGCGACAGGAATAGCGGAAGCTTTCTTT. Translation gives CASSLAATGIAEAFF.